The rows below give T cell receptor beta chains drawn from one sample of a study of identical twins. A single record per CDR3 protein comes from TCRdb applying MiXCR to the 5' RACE reads. The table includes nearly 250,000 distinct CDR3 sequences, approximately 7% detected once. The data also belong to a second study, concerning yellow fever vaccine responses in identical twins.

Sequencing was carried out using memory (CD45RO+) T cells sorted from blood. Receptors originate from a woman under 30 in good health. The CDR3 runs from the conserved cysteine through the conserved F or W. D genes are given only for firm matches. Clone size is shown for a subset of rows, as once, few, many or a class of expanded clone.

>TRBJ2-5|12|few|-|TRBV3-1
CASSQVSETQYF
TGTGCCAGCAGCCAAGTGTCGGAGACCCAGTACTTC
>TRBJ1-5|14|many|TRBD1|TRBV12-3/TRBV12-4
CASRPGGRNQPQHF
TGTGCCAGCAGGCCAGGGGGAAGGAATCAGCCCCAGCATTTT
>TRBJ2-1|13|-|-|TRBV12-3/TRBV12-4
CASSLGVGFEQFF
TGTGCCAGCAGTTTAGGAGTAGGGTTTGAGCAGTTCTTC
>TRBJ1-6|15|few|-|TRBV11-2
CASSLLSSYNSPLHF
TGTGCCAGCAGCCTCTTAAGCTCCTATAATTCACCCCTCCACTTT
>TRBJ2-7|12|few|-|TRBV29-1
CSVEDSGYEQYF
TGCAGCGTTGAAGATTCTGGCTACGAGCAGTACTTC
>TRBJ1-1|14|-|-|TRBV6-2/TRBV6-3
CASSYSMLRYEAFF
TGTGCCAGCAGTTACTCGATGTTGAGGTATGAAGCTTTCTTT
>TRBJ2-2|15|few|-|TRBV27
CASSLIPGDTGELFF
TGTGCCAGCAGTTTAATCCCCGGCGACACCGGGGAGCTGTTTTTT
>TRBJ2-7|13|-|-|TRBV3-1
CASSRAGSYEQYF
TGTGCCAGCAGTCGAGCGGGTTCCTACGAGCAGTACTTC
>TRBJ1-2|14|few|TRBD1|TRBV6-5
CASSYSTDRGSYTF
TGTGCCAGCAGTTACTCGACAGACAGGGGAAGCTACACCTTC
>TRBJ2-2|17|few|-|TRBV7-3
CASSLSVGGRITGELFF
TGTGCCAGTAGCTTATCTGTCGGGGGCCGAATCACCGGGGAGCTGTTTTTT
>TRBJ1-4|15|-|-|TRBV5-5
CASSTLETRDEKLFF
TGTGCCAGCAGCACCCTGGAGACACGTGATGAAAAACTGTTTTTT
>TRBJ2-4|16|-|-|TRBV28
CASRPRALLAKNIQYF
TGTGCCAGCAGACCCCGGGCTCTGCTAGCCAAAAACATTCAGTACTTC
>TRBJ1-3|11|-|-|TRBV5-6
CASSRGNTIYF
TGTGCCAGCAGCCGTGGAAACACCATATATTTT
>TRBJ2-3|14|many|-|TRBV6-1
CASNKGHPTDTQYF
TGTGCCAGTAATAAGGGACACCCCACAGATACGCAGTATTTT
>TRBJ2-1|12|-|-|TRBV12-3/TRBV12-4
CASSLKGDEQFF
TGTGCCAGCAGTTTAAAGGGAGATGAGCAGTTCTTC
>TRBJ2-5|15|many|TRBD2|TRBV12-3/TRBV12-4
CASSSLAGAWETQYF
TGTGCCAGCAGTTCTCTAGCGGGGGCATGGGAGACCCAGTACTTC
>TRBJ2-1|17|-|TRBD2|TRBV9
CASSVGLAGVTYNEQFF
TGTGCCAGCAGCGTAGGGCTGGCGGGAGTGACCTACAATGAGCAGTTCTTC
>TRBJ1-2|14|-|-|TRBV5-5
CASSFADRPYGYTF
TGTGCCAGCAGCTTTGCGGACCGGCCTTATGGCTACACCTTC
>TRBJ2-1|15|few|-|TRBV5-5
CASMIGASSYNEQFF
TGTGCCAGCATGATAGGAGCTAGCTCCTACAATGAGCAGTTCTTC
>TRBJ1-1|14|many|TRBD1|TRBV12-3/TRBV12-4
CASSATGQWTEAFF
TGTGCCAGCAGTGCAACGGGACAGTGGACTGAAGCTTTCTTT
>TRBJ2-4|17|once|TRBD2|TRBV20-1
CSARSGGATIGKNIQYF
TGCAGTGCTCGATCGGGGGGGGCTACCATCGGCAAAAACATTCAGTACTTC
>TRBJ2-1|15|many|TRBD2|TRBV28
CASTPRRTSANEQFF
TGTGCCAGCACTCCCAGAAGGACTAGCGCCAATGAGCAGTTCTTC
>TRBJ2-1|12|-|-|TRBV20-1
CSARGRRGVQFF
TGCAGTGCTCGAGGCCGCAGGGGCGTGCAGTTCTTC
>TRBJ1-1|19|few|TRBD1|TRBV13
CASSLGAWDRGLVNTEAFF
TGTGCCAGCAGCTTAGGAGCCTGGGACAGGGGATTAGTGAACACTGAAGCTTTCTTT